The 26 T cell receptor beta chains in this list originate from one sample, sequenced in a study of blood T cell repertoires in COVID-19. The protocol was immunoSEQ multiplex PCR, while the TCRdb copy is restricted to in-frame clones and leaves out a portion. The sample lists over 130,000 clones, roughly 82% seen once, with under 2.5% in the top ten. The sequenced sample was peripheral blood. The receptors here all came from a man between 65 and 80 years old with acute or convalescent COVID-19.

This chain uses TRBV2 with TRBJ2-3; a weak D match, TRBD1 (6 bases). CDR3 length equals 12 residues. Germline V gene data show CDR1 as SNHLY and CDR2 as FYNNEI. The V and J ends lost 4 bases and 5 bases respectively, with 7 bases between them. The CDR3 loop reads CASSGQVDTQYF. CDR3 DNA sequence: TGTGCCAGCAGTGGACAGGTAGATACGCAGTATTTT.

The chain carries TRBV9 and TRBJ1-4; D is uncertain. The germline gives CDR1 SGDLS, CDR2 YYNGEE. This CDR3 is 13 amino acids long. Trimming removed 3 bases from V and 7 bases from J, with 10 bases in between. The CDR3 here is CASSGLTGEKLFF. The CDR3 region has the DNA TGTGCCAGCAGCGGCCTTACGGGTGAAAAACTGTTTTTT.

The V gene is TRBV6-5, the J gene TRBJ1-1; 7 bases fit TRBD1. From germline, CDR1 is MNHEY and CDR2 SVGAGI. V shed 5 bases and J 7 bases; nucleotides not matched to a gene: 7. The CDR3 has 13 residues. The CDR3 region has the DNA TGTGCCAGCAGTCTTGAGGGGGCGGGTGAAGCTTTCTTT. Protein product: CASSLEGAGEAFF.

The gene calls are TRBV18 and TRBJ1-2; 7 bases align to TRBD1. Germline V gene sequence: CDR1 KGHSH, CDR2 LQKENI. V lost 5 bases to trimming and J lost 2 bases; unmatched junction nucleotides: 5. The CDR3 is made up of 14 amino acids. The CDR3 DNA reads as TGTGCCAGCTCAACCCTGACAGGGAACTATGGCTACACCTTC. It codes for CASSTLTGNYGYTF. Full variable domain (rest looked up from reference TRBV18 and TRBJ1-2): NAGVMQNPRHLVRRRGQEARLRCSPMKGHSHVYWYRQLPEEGLKFMVYLQKENIIDESGMPKERFSAEFPKEGPSILRIQQVVRGDSAAYFCASSTLTGNYGYTFGSGTRLTVV.

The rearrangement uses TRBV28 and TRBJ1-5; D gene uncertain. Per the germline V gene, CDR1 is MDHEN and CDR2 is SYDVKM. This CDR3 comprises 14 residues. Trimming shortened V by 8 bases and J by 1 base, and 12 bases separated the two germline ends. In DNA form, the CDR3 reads TGTGCCAGCTTGGGAGTTCGGAGCAATCAGCCCCAGCATTTT. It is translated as CASLGVRSNQPQHF. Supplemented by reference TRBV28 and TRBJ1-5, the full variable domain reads DVKVTQSSRYLVKRTGEKVFLECVQDMDHENMFWYRQDPGLGLRLIYFSYDVKMKEKGDIPEGYSVSREKKERFSLILESASTNQTSMYLCASLGVRSNQPQHFGDGTRLSIL.

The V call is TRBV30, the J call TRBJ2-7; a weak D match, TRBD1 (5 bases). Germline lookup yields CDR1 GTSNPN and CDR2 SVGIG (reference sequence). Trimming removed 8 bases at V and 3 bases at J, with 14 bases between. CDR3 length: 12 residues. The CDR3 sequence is CAGSGQGYEQYF. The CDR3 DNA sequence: TGTGCCGGATCTGGGCAGGGCTACGAGCAGTACTTC.

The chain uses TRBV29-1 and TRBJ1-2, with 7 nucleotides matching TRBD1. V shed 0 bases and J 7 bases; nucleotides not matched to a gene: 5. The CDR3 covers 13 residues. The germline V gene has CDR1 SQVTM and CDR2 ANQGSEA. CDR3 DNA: TGCAGCGTTGAAGACGACAGGGCCCGTGGCTACACCTTC. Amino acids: CSVEDDRARGYTF. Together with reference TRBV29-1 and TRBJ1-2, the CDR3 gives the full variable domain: SAVISQKPSRDICQRGTSLTIQCQVDSQVTMMFWYRQQPGQSLTLIATANQGSEATYESGFVIDKFPISRPNLTFSTLTVSNMSPEDSSIYLCSVEDDRARGYTFGSGTRLTVV.

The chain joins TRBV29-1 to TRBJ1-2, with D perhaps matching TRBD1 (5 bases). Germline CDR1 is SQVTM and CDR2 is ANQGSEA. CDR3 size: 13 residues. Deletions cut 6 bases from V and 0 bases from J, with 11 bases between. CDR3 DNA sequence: TGCAGCGTCCAGGGAGGGGCTAACTATGGCTACACCTTC. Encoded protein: CSVQGGANYGYTF.

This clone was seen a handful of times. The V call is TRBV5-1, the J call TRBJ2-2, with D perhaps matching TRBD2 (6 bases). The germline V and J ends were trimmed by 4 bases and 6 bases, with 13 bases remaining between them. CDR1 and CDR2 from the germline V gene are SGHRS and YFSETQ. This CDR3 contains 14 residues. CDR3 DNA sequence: TGCGCCAGCAGCCGGGACTCCCTCCCCGGGGAGCTGTTTTTT. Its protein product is CASSRDSLPGELFF.

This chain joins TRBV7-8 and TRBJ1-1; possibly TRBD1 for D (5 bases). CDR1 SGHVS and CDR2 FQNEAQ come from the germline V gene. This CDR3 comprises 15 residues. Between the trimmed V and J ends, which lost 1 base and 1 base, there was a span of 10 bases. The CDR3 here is CASSLGVQANTEAFF. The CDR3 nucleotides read TGTGCCAGCAGCTTAGGGGTACAGGCGAACACTGAAGCTTTCTTT.

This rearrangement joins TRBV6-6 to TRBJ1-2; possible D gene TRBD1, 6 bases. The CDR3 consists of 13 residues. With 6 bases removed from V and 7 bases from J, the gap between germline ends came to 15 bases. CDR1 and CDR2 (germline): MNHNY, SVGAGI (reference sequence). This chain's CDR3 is CASSQGGAGGYTF. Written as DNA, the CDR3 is TGTGCCAGCAGCCAAGGGGGGGCTGGTGGCTACACCTTC.

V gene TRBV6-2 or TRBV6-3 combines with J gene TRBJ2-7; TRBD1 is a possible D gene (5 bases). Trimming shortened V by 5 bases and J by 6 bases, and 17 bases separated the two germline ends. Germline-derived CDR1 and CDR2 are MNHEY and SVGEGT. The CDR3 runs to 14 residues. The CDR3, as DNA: TGTGCCAGCAGTAAACCACAGGCCTGGGGCGAGCAGTACTTC. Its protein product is CASSKPQAWGEQYF.

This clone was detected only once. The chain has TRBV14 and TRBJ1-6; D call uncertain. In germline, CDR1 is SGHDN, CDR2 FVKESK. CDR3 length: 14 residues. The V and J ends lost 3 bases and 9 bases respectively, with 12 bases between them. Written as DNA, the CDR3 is TGTGCCAGCAGCCAGGGCACCAGCTTTTCACCCCTCCACTTT. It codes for CASSQGTSFSPLHF.

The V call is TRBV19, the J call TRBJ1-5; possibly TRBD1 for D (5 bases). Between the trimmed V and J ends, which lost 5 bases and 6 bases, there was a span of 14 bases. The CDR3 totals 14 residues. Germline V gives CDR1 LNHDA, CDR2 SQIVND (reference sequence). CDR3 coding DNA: TGTGCCAGTAGTGCCGGGGGGGGGTTTCAGCCCCAGCATTTT. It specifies CASSAGGGFQPQHF.

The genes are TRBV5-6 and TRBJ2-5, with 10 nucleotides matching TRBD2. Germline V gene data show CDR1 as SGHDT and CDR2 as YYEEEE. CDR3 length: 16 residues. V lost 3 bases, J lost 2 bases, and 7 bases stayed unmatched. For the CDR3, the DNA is TGTGCCAGCAGCTCCATAGCGGGAGGCGAACAAGAGACCCAGTACTTC. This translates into CASSSIAGGEQETQYF. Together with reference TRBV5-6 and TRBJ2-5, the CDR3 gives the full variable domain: DAGVTQSPTHLIKTRGQQVTLRCSPKSGHDTVSWYQQALGQGPQFIFQYYEEEERQRGNFPDRFSGHQFPNYSSELNVNALLLGDSALYLCASSSIAGGEQETQYFGPGTRLLVL.

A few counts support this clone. The CDR3 region is CASTSQRSPGELFF. CDR3 DNA: TGTGCCAGCACCTCTCAGCGGTCCCCCGGGGAGCTGTTTTTT. J is TRBJ2-2 and V is TRBV11-2; TRBD2 is a possible D gene (5 bases). The germline gives CDR1 SGHAT, CDR2 FQNNGV. The CDR3 contains 14 residues. V lost 7 bases and J lost 6, with 15 bases in between.

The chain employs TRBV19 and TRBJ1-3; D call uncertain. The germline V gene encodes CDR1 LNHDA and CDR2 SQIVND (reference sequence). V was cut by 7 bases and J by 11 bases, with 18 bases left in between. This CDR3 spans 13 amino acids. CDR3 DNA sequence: TGTGCCAGTACCTCGGACGGGATACGCGCCATATATTTT. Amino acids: CASTSDGIRAIYF.

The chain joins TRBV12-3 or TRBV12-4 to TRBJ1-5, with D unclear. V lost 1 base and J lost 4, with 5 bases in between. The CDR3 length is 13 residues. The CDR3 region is CASSLELNQPQHF. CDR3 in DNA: TGTGCCAGCAGTTTAGAGCTAAATCAGCCCCAGCATTTT.

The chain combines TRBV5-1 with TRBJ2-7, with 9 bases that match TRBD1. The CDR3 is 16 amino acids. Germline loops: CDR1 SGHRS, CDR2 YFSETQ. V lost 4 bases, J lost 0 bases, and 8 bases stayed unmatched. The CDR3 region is CASSASTGGLSYEQYF. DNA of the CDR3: TGCGCCAGCAGCGCCTCTACAGGGGGCCTCTCCTACGAGCAGTACTTC.

DNA for the CDR3: TGTGCCAGCAGCTTAGAGCGGGCAGGCTCCTATAATTCACCCCTCCACTTT. Translated, it gives CASSLERAGSYNSPLHF. The chain carries TRBV7-6 and TRBJ1-6; D gene ambiguous. Deletions cut 1 base from V and 0 bases from J, with 10 bases between. The CDR3 is made up of 17 amino acids. Germline values: CDR1 SGHVS, CDR2 FNYEAQ.

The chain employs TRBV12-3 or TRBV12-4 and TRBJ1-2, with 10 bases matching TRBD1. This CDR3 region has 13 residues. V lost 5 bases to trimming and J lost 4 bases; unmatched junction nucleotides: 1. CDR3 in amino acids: CASSRTGGYGYTF. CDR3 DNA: TGTGCCAGCAGTCGGACAGGGGGCTATGGCTACACCTTC.

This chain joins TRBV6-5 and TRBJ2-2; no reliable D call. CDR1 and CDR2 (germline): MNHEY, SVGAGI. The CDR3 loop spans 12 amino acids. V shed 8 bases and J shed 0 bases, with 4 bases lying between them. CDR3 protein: CASRSNTGELFF. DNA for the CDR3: TGTGCCAGCCGGTCGAACACCGGGGAGCTGTTTTTT.

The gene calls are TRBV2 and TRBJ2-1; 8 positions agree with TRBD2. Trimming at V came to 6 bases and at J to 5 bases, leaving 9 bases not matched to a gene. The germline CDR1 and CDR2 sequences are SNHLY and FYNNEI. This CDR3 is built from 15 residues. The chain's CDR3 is CASSRGLAADNEQFF. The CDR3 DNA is TGTGCCAGCAGCCGCGGACTAGCAGCAGACAATGAGCAGTTCTTC.

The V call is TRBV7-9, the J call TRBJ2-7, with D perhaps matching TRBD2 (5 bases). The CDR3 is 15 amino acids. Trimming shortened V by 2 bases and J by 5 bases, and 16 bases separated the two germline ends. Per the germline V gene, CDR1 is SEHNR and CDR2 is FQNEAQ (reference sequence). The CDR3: CASSLPAWGVDEQYF. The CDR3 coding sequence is TGTGCCAGCAGCTTACCCGCGTGGGGAGTCGACGAGCAGTACTTC.

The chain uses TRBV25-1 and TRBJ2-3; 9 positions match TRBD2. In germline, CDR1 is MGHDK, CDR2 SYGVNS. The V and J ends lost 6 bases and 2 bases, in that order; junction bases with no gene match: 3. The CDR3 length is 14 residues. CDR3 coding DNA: TGTGCCAGCAGAGCGGGAGGCCACACAGATACGCAGTATTTT. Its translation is CASRAGGHTDTQYF.

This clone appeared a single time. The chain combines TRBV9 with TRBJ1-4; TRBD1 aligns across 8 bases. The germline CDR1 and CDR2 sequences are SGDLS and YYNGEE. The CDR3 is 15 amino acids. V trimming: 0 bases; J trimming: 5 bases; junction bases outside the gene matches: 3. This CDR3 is CASSVETGENEKLFF. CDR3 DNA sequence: TGTGCCAGCAGCGTAGAGACAGGGGAAAATGAAAAACTGTTTTTT.